This TCR beta chain was profiled in a study of identical twins. General study findings and limits: The authors noted that invariant MAIT and iNKT cells could partly confound zero-insertion analyses.

Regarding this clonotype: Antigen unknown.

TCRdb re-derived calls from the 5' RACE reads in MiXCR, one entry per CDR3 protein. The sample has more than 250,000 distinct CDR3 sequences; under 9% are singletons. Per the germline V gene, CDR1 is SGHNT and CDR2 is YENEEA. V was pared by 2 bases and J by 3 bases, with 14 bases between. The length of the CDR3 is 16 residues. Another study also made use of these data, one on yellow fever vaccine responses in identical twins.

The sequence was collected from a woman aged 18-35 years in good health. This chain links TRBV11-3 with TRBJ2-1; D tentatively reads TRBD1 or TRBD2 (5 bases each). Input material: memory (CD45RO+) T cells sorted from blood. CDR3 in amino acids: CASSLRGTYYYNEQFF. CDR3 sequence (DNA): TGTGCCAGCAGCTTACGTGGGACCTATTACTACAATGAGCAGTTCTTC.